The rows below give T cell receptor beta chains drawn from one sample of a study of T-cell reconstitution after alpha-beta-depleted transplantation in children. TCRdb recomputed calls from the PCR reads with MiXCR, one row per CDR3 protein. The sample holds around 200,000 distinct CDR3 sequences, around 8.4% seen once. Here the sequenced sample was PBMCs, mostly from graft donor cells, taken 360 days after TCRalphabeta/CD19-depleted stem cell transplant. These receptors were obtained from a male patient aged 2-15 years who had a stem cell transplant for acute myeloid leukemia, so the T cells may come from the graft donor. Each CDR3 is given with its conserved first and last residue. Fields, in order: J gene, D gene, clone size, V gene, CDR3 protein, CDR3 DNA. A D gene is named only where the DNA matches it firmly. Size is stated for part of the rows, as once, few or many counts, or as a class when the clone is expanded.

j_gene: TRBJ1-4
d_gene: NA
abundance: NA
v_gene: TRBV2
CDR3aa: CASSELEWTVDNEKLFF
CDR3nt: TGTGCCAGCAGTGAACTGGAGTGGACAGTGGATAATGAAAAACTGTTTTTT

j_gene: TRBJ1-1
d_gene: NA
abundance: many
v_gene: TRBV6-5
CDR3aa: CASSYTPSGGKAFF
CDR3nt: TGTGCCAGCAGTTACACCCCCTCGGGAGGGAAGGCTTTCTTT

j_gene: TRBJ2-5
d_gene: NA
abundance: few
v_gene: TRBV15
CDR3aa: CATSRGGTGLVGETQYF
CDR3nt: TGTGCCACCAGCAGAGGAGGTACAGGGCTAGTCGGAGAGACCCAGTACTTC

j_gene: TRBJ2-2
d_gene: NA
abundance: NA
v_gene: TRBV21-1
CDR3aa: CASSSERRANTGELFF
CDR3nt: TGTGCCAGCAGCTCTGAGAGACGGGCGAACACCGGGGAGCTGTTTTTT

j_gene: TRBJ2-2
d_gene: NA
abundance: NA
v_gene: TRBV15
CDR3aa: CATSRGSLTGELFF
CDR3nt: TGTGCCACCAGCAGAGGCAGCCTCACCGGGGAGCTGTTTTTT

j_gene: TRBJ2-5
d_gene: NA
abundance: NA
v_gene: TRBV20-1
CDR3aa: CSARPVPQETQYF
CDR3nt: TGCAGTGCTAGACCGGTGCCCCAAGAGACCCAGTACTTC

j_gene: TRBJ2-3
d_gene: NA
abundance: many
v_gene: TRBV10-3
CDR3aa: CAISDRGDTQYF
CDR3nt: TGTGCCATCAGTGATAGGGGAGATACGCAGTATTTT

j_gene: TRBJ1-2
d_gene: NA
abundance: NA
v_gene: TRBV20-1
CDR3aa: CSARDPMGRNGYYINYGYTF
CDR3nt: TGCAGTGCTAGAGATCCGATGGGGCGTAACGGATATTATATTAACTATGGCTACACCTTC

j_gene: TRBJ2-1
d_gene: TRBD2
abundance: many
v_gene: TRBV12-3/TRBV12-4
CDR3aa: CASRTLAGGYNEQFF
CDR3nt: TGTGCCAGCAGAACCCTAGCGGGGGGCTACAATGAGCAGTTCTTC

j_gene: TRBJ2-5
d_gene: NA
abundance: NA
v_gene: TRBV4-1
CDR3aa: CASSQPAVQETQYF
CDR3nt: TGCGCCAGCAGCCAACCGGCAGTCCAAGAGACCCAGTACTTC

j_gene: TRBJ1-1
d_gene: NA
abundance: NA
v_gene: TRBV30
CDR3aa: CAWENTEAFF
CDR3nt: TGTGCCTGGGAAAACACTGAAGCTTTCTTT

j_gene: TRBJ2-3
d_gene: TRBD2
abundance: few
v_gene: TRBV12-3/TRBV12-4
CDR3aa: CASSLVTSGGADTQYF
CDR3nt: TGTGCCAGCAGTTTGGTGACTAGCGGGGGGGCGGATACGCAGTATTTT

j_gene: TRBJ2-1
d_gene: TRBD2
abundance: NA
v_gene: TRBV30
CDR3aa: CAWSVRGGTPYNEQFF
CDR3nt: TGTGCCTGGAGTGTACGGGGGGGGACCCCCTACAATGAGCAGTTCTTC

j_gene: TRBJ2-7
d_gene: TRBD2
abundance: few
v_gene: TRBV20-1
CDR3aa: CSARLAGGSYEQYF
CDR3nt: TGCAGTGCTAGACTAGCGGGGGGCTCCTACGAGCAGTACTTC

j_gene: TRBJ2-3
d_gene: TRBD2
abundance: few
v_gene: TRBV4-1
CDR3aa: CASSASGLAGASHPNTDTQYF
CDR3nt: TGCGCCAGCAGTGCAAGTGGGTTAGCGGGGGCGAGCCACCCCAACACAGATACGCAGTATTTT

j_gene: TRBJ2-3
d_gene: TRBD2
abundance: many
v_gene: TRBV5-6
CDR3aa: CASSLLAGGLGTDTQYF
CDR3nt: TGTGCCAGCAGCTTACTAGCGGGAGGGCTTGGCACAGATACGCAGTATTTT

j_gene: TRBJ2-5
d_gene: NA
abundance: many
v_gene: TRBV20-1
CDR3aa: CSADYRYQETQYF
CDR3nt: TGCAGTGCGGATTACCGATATCAAGAGACCCAGTACTTC

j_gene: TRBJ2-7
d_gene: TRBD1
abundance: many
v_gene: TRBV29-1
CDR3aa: CSVGTGGYEQYF
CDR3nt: TGCAGCGTTGGCACAGGGGGTTACGAGCAGTACTTC

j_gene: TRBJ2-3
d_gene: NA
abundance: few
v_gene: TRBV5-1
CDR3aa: CASSPGTVVTDTQYF
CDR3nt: TGCGCCAGCAGTCCCGGGACGGTGGTAACAGATACGCAGTATTTT

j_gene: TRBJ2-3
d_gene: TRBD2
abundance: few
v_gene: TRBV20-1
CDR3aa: CSARDSGTNTDTQYF
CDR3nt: TGCAGTGCTAGAGATAGCGGGACGAACACAGATACGCAGTATTTT

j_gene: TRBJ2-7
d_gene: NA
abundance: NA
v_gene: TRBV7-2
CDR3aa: CASSPARASYEQYF
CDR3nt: TGTGCCAGCAGCCCCGCCAGGGCGTCCTACGAGCAGTACTTC

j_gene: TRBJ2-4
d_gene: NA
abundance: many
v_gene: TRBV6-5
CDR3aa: CASSYSGLAKNIQYF
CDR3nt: TGTGCCAGCAGTTACTCGGGACTAGCCAAAAACATTCAGTACTTC

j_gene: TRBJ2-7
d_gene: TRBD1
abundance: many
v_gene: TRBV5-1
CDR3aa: CASSLGGTGGYYEQYF
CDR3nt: TGCGCCAGCAGCTTGGGAGGGACAGGGGGGTACTACGAGCAGTACTTC

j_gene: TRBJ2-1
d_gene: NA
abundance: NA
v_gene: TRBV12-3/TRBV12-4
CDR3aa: CASSPLDLVGYNEQFF
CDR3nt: TGTGCCAGCAGTCCTCTGGACCTGGTGGGGTACAATGAGCAGTTCTTC

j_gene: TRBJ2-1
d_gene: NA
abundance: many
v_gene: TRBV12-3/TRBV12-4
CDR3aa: CASSSQGLLNEQFF
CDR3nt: TGTGCCAGCAGTTCCCAGGGACTGCTAAATGAGCAGTTCTTC

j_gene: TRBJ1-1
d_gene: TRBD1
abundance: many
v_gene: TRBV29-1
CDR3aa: CSVLEDREGAFF
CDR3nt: TGCAGCGTGCTTGAGGACAGGGAAGGGGCTTTCTTT

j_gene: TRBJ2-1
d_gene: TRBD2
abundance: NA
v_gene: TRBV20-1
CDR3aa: CSARDGGTSGIWEFF
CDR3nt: TGCAGTGCTAGAGATGGGGGGACTAGCGGAATCTGGGAGTTCTTC

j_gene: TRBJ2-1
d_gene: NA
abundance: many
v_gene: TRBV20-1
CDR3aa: CSAVDTLVPLTNEQFF
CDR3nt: TGCAGTGCGGTGGACACATTAGTGCCCTTAACCAATGAGCAGTTCTTC

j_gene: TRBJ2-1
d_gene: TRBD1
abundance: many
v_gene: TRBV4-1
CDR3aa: CASSQPGTGRYEQFF
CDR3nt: TGCGCCAGCAGCCAACCCGGGACAGGGAGGTATGAGCAGTTCTTC

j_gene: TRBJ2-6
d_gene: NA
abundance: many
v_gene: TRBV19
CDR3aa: CASSYSGANVLTF
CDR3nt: TGTGCCAGCTCCTACTCTGGGGCCAACGTCCTGACTTTC

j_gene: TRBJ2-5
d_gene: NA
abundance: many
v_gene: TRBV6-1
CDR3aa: CASRVARGGETQYF
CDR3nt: TGTGCCAGCAGGGTAGCGAGAGGGGGAGAGACCCAGTACTTC

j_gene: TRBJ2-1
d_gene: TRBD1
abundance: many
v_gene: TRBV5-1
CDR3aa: CASSLEGTGYNEQFF
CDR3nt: TGCGCCAGCAGCTTGGAAGGGACAGGATACAATGAGCAGTTCTTC

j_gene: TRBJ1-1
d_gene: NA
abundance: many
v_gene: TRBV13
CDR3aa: CASSFPTGPTQGTEAFF
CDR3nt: TGTGCCAGCAGCTTTCCGACGGGACCCACACAGGGCACTGAAGCTTTCTTT

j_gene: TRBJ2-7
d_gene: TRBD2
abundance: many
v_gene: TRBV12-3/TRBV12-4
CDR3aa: CASSPSGRAGYEQYF
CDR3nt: TGTGCCAGCAGTCCGAGCGGGAGGGCCGGGTACGAGCAGTACTTC

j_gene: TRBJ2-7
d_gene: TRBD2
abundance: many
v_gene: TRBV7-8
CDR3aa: CASSLSWLAGGVSVYEQYF
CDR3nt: TGTGCCAGCAGCTTAAGTTGGCTAGCGGGAGGAGTCAGTGTATACGAGCAGTACTTC

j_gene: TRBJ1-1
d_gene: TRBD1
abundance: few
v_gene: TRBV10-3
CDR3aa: CAINPTGMNTEAFF
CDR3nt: TGTGCCATCAACCCGACAGGGATGAACACTGAAGCTTTCTTT

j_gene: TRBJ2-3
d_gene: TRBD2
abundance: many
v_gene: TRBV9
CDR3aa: CASSEGLAEASTDTQYF
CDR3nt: TGTGCCAGCAGCGAGGGACTAGCGGAGGCTAGCACAGATACGCAGTATTTT

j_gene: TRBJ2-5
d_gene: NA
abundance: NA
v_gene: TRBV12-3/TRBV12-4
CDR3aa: CASSFRVTQETQYF
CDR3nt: TGTGCCAGCAGTTTTAGGGTAACCCAAGAGACCCAGTACTTC

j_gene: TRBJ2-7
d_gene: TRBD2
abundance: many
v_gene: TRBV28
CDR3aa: CASSLAGGRYYEQYF
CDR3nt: TGTGCCAGCAGCCTAGCGGGAGGGCGATACTACGAGCAGTACTTC

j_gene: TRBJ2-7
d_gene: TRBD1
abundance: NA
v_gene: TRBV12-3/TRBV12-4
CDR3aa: CASSSTGQGDPYEQYF
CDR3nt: TGTGCCAGCAGCTCGACGGGACAGGGGGACCCCTACGAGCAGTACTTC

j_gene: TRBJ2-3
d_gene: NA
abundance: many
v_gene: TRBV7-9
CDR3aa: CASSLGVADTQYF
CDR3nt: TGTGCCAGCAGCTTAGGTGTTGCAGATACGCAGTATTTT

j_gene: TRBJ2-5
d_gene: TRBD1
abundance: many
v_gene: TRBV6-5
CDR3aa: CASSYLDRGETQYF
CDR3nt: TGTGCCAGCAGTTACCTAGACAGGGGTGAGACCCAGTACTTC

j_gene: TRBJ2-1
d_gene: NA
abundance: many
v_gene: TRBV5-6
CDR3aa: CASSFFRASWYNEQFF
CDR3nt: TGTGCCAGCAGCTTTTTCAGGGCCTCATGGTACAATGAGCAGTTCTTC

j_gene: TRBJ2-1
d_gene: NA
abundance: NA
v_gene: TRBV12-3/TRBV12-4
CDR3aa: CASTPLLGVLYNEQFF
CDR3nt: TGTGCCAGCACCCCTTTGTTGGGGGTTCTCTACAATGAGCAGTTCTTC

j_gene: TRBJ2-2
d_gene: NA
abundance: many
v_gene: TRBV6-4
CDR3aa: CARSRYPGELFF
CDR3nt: TGTGCCAGATCTAGGTACCCCGGGGAGCTGTTTTTT

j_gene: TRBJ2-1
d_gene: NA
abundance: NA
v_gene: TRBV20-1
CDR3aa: CSAGTSRGGNEQFF
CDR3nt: TGCAGTGCCGGGACGAGTCGCGGCGGGAATGAGCAGTTCTTC

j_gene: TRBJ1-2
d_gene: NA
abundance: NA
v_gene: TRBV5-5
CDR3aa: CASSLDVYGYTF
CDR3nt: TGTGCCAGCAGCTTAGACGTCTATGGCTACACCTTC

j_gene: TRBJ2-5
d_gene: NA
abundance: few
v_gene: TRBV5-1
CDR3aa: CASSSVRETQYF
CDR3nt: TGCGCCAGCAGCTCCGTTCGGGAGACCCAGTACTTC

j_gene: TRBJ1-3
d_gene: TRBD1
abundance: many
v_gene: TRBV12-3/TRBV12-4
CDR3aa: CASSLRQGANTIYF
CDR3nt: TGTGCCAGCAGTTTACGGCAGGGGGCAAACACCATATATTTT

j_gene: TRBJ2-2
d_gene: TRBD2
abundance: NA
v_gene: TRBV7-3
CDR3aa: CASSPRPGTSGSWTGELFF
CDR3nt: TGTGCCAGCAGCCCCCGGCCCGGGACTAGCGGGAGTTGGACCGGGGAGCTGTTTTTT

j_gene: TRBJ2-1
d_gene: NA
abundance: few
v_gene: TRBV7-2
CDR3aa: CASSSGQLGSYNEQFF
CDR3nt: TGTGCCAGCAGCTCTGGACAGCTTGGCTCCTACAATGAGCAGTTCTTC

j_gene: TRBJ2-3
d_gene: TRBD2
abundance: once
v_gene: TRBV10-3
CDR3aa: CAISDLGLARRTDTQYF
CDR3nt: TGTGCCATCAGTGATTTGGGACTAGCGCGCCGCACAGATACGCAGTATTTT

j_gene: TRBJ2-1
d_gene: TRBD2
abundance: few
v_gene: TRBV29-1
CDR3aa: CSVCREGYNEQFF
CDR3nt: TGCAGCGTCTGCCGGGAGGGCTACAATGAGCAGTTCTTC

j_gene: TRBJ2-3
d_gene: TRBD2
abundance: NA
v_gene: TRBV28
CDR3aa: CASSLRSSGPRDTQYF
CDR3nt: TGTGCCAGCAGTTTAAGGTCTAGCGGCCCGAGGGATACGCAGTATTTT

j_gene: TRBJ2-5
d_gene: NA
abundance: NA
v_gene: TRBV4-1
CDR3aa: CAISPGLQETQYF
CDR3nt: TGTGCCATCAGCCCCGGGCTCCAAGAGACCCAGTACTTC

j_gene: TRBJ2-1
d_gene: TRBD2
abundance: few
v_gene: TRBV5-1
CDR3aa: CASSLSTPGTSGRATYNEQFF
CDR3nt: TGCGCCAGCAGCTTGTCCACCCCCGGGACTAGCGGGAGGGCCACCTACAATGAGCAGTTCTTC

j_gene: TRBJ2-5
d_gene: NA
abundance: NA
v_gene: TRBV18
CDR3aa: CASSPFQDPGTQYF
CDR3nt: TGTGCCAGCTCACCATTTCAAGACCCTGGGACCCAGTACTTC

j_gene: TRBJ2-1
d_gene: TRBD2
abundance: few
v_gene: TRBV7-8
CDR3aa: CASSTPGLAGLLGQFF
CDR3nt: TGTGCCAGCAGCACCCCGGGACTAGCGGGATTATTAGGGCAGTTCTTC

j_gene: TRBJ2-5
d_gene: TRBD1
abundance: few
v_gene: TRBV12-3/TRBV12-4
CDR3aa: CASSLGTGGFSEETQYF
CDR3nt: TGTGCCAGCAGCCTCGGGACAGGGGGCTTTTCTGAAGAGACCCAGTACTTC

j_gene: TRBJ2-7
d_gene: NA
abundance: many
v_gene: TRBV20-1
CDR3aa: CSARDGETETYEQYF
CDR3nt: TGCAGTGCTAGAGATGGGGAGACAGAGACTTACGAGCAGTACTTC